This is a list of T cell receptor beta chains from one sample in a study of tumor-infiltrating lymphocytes in primary liver carcinoma. TCRdb re-derived calls from the multiplex PCR reads in MiXCR, one entry per CDR3 protein. This sample has 250,000 to 400,000 distinct CDR3 sequences, with 50% to 70% found just once. Sequencing input: peripheral blood. The receptors were sampled from a man aged 35-49 years with primary liver carcinoma and hepatitis B virus infection. CDR3s include the opening cysteine and the closing phenylalanine or tryptophan. A D gene is named only where the DNA matches it firmly. Clone size appears in some rows only: once, few, many, or a class for an expanded clone.

TRBJ2-1	-	-	TRBV4-1	TGTGCCAGCAGCCAAGTGGATTTCGGGCCAGCGGGCTACAATGAGCAGTTCTTC	CASSQVDFGPAGYNEQFF
TRBJ2-7	many	-	TRBV12-3/TRBV12-4	TGTGCCAGCAGTTTAGAAGGCAGGAGAGCCGTTCTTTACTTC	CASSLEGRRAVLYF
TRBJ1-3	-	-	TRBV11-2	TGTGCCAGTAGCCGGGGACGGATCTACTCTGGAAACACCATATATTTT	CASSRGRIYSGNTIYF
TRBJ1-1	-	-	TRBV6-2/TRBV6-3	TGTGCCAGCAGTTACTGTGGCTGGGGCACTGAAGCTTTCTTT	CASSYCGWGTEAFF
TRBJ2-5	-	TRBD1	TRBV11-1	TGTGCCAGCACCCGGGACAGGGGGCTTTCTGAGACTCAGTACTTC	CASTRDRGLSETQYF
TRBJ1-3	-	TRBD1	TRBV7-9	TGTGCCAGCAGCTCGAAGACAGGGTCATCTGGAAACACCATATATTTT	CASSSKTGSSGNTIYF
TRBJ2-7	many	TRBD2	TRBV29-1	TGCAGCGTTAAGGTTATGGGGCTAGCGGGAGGTCCCTACGAGCAGTACTTC	CSVKVMGLAGGPYEQYF
TRBJ1-3	-	-	TRBV4-1	TGCACCAGCAGTCAGGCCGGGACGAGAAACACCATATATTTT	CTSSQAGTRNTIYF
TRBJ2-3	few	-	TRBV5-4	TGTGCCAGCAGCTTGCGCGGGGAGTGGGGCACAGATACGCAGTATTTT	CASSLRGEWGTDTQYF
TRBJ2-1	-	-	TRBV29-1	TGCAGCGTTGGAGCCGTCGGGGTTGTAAGGTTCTTC	CSVGAVGVVRFF
TRBJ2-1	-	TRBD2	TRBV5-4	TGTGCCAACAGCTTCCTCCTAGCGGGGACCTACAATGATCAGTTCTTC	CANSFLLAGTYNDQFF
TRBJ2-6	-	-	TRBV4-3	TGCGCCAGCAGCAAGGCAGGGCGAGGGTCTGGGGCCAACGTCCTGACTTTC	CASSKAGRGSGANVLTF
TRBJ1-1	many	-	TRBV7-8	TGTGCCAGCAGTTTCATCGGACAGAACACTGAAGCTTTCTTT	CASSFIGQNTEAFF
TRBJ1-1	-	-	TRBV29-1	TGCAACGTAGGTCCAGGGTGGGGGATGAGGACTGAAGTTTTCTTT	CNVGPGWGMRTEVFF
TRBJ2-7	-	-	TRBV12-3/TRBV12-4	TGTGCCAGCAGTTTACCCTCGACCGGCTCCTACGAGCAGTACTTC	CASSLPSTGSYEQYF
TRBJ2-1	-	-	TRBV5-4	TGTGCCAGCAGCCCTGATTCTTACAATGAGCAGTTCTTC	CASSPDSYNEQFF
TRBJ1-4	many	-	TRBV6-1	TGTGCCAGCAGTGACAGGGAGGCTCGAAATGAAAAACTGTTTTTT	CASSDREARNEKLFF
TRBJ2-3	-	-	TRBV11-1	TGTGCCAGCAACCCAGGGTATACAGATACGCAGTATTTT	CASNPGYTDTQYF
TRBJ1-2	-	TRBD1	TRBV29-1	TGCAGCGTTGATCGACAGGGGTATGGCTACACGTTC	CSVDRQGYGYTF
TRBJ2-5	-	-	TRBV7-9	TGTGCCAGCAGCTCCCCGTGGCTCGAAGAGACCCAGTACTTC	CASSSPWLEETQYF
TRBJ2-7	-	-	TRBV10-3	TGTACCATCAGACCGGGGCAGAACTCCTACGAGCAGTACTTC	CTIRPGQNSYEQYF
TRBJ2-5	-	TRBD1	TRBV5-1	TGCGCCAGCAGCCTGGGACAGGGAGGGACCCAGTACTTC	CASSLGQGGTQYF
TRBJ1-2	few	TRBD1	TRBV28	TGTGCCAGCAGAGCGACAGGGGGTAACTATGGCTACACCTTC	CASRATGGNYGYTF
TRBJ2-2	-	-	TRBV11-1	TGTGCCAGCAACAGGACATGGGGCGTTACCGGGGAGCTGTTTTTT	CASNRTWGVTGELFF
TRBJ2-2	-	-	TRBV4-2	TGTGCCAGTAGCCAAAATCTGGCAGGGCAAGGGGAGCTGTTTTTT	CASSQNLAGQGELFF
TRBJ1-2	-	-	TRBV6-6	TGTGCCAGCAGTGCTAGGACGGAGACTAACTATGGCTACACCTTC	CASSARTETNYGYTF
TRBJ1-1	many	-	TRBV11-2	TGTGCCAGCAGCTTGGCCAGGACGGCGAACACTGAAGCTTTCTTT	CASSLARTANTEAFF
TRBJ2-2	-	-	TRBV5-1	TGCGCCAGCAGCTCGGGTCCTGGGGGAACCGGGGAGCTGTTTTTT	CASSSGPGGTGELFF
TRBJ2-7	-	-	TRBV10-3	TGTGCCATTAGTGATGGGAGGGACAGGAACTCTGGCGAGCAGTACTTC	CAISDGRDRNSGEQYF
TRBJ1-2	few	-	TRBV4-1	TGCGCCAGCAGCCAGGAGGGCCCCGCTAACTATGGCTACACCTTC	CASSQEGPANYGYTF
TRBJ2-7	few	-	TRBV5-1	TGCGCCAGCAGCCTTAATTTCGGGAGAGGGGACGAGCAGTACTTC	CASSLNFGRGDEQYF
TRBJ2-7	-	TRBD1	TRBV2	TGTGCCAGTCTACTCCGGGACAGAGAGCAGTACTTC	CASLLRDREQYF
TRBJ1-6	many	-	TRBV12-3/TRBV12-4	TGTGCCAGCAGCATAGACTCACCCCTCCACTTT	CASSIDSPLHF
TRBJ2-2	-	TRBD1	TRBV11-2	TGTGCCAGCAATTTAGGGACAGGGTTTCCCGGGGAGCCGTTTTTT	CASNLGTGFPGEPFF
TRBJ2-1	-	-	TRBV24-1	TGTGCCACCAGTGACCCGACTGCGATCGATGAGCAGTTCTTC	CATSDPTAIDEQFF
TRBJ2-1	-	TRBD2	TRBV5-1	TGCGCCAGCAGGCTAGCGGGAAGCTCCTACAATGAGCAGTTCTTC	CASRLAGSSYNEQFF
TRBJ2-1	-	-	TRBV4-1	TGCGCCGGCAGCCAAGAAGGGCAGGGGGGTAGTGAGCAGTTCTTC	CAGSQEGQGGSEQFF
TRBJ2-3	-	-	TRBV5-1	TGCGCCAGCAGCTCAACAGGGAACACAGATACGCAGTATTTT	CASSSTGNTDTQYF
TRBJ1-3	many	-	TRBV6-1	TGTGCCAGCAGTGGGACAGCAGGAAACACCATATATTTT	CASSGTAGNTIYF
TRBJ2-3	many	-	TRBV29-1	TGCAGCGTTGAACGGAGGGGCACAGATACGCAGTATTTT	CSVERRGTDTQYF
TRBJ1-5	-	-	TRBV6-1	TGTGCCAGCAGTGGGACAGAGAGTCAGCCCCAGCATTTT	CASSGTESQPQHF
TRBJ1-5	-	-	TRBV6-1	TGTGCCAGCAGTGAGGCTGGGCTTGCTACCCCGAATCAGCCCCAGCATTTT	CASSEAGLATPNQPQHF
TRBJ2-3	-	TRBD1	TRBV11-1	TGTGCCAGCAGCATAGCCGACAGGGGGGATAGGCAGTATTTT	CASSIADRGDRQYF
TRBJ2-5	-	TRBD2	TRBV14	TGTGCCAGCAGCCCGGGACTAGCGGGAAGCGAGACCCAGTACTTC	CASSPGLAGSETQYF
TRBJ2-3	once	-	TRBV5-1	TGCGCCAGCAGCTTCGACAGGGAGGGCACAGATACACAGTATTTT	CASSFDREGTDTQYF
TRBJ1-4	many	-	TRBV12-3/TRBV12-4	TGTGCCAGCAATACATTGGGGGCGGGCAATGAAAAACTGTTTTTT	CASNTLGAGNEKLFF
TRBJ1-1	many	-	TRBV6-5	TGTGCCAGCAGTTACCGACCGACCGCCATGGGCACTGAAGCTTTCTTT	CASSYRPTAMGTEAFF
TRBJ2-2	few	TRBD2	TRBV5-1	TGCGCCAGCAGCGACAGACTAGCGGGAGGGCCCGGGGAGCTGTTTTTT	CASSDRLAGGPGELFF
TRBJ2-7	many	TRBD2	TRBV6-6	TGTGCCAGCAGTTATTTGAGCGGGAGTATCTACGAGCAGTACTTC	CASSYLSGSIYEQYF
TRBJ1-1	-	TRBD1	TRBV5-1	TGCACCAGCAGCTTGGTATCAGGGGGCGGGAACACTGAAGCTTTCTTT	CTSSLVSGGGNTEAFF
TRBJ2-7	few	TRBD2	TRBV5-1	TGCGCCAGCAGCTTCGCCTCTAGCGGAATCGCCTACGAGCAGTACTTC	CASSFASSGIAYEQYF